This T cell receptor (beta chain) was retrieved from a study of technical replicates of blood from several donors. The sample holds a few counts of this clone. The CDR3 extends over 12 amino acids. The germline V gene encodes CDR1 GTSNPN and CDR2 SVGIG (reference sequence). Trimming stripped 1 base from V and 4 bases from J, with 5 bases between. The repertoire was sequenced with immunoSEQ multiplex PCR; TCRdb's copy has only in-frame clones and lacks some. The repertoire includes around 76,000 clones, 75% to 95% of them detected once, and approximately 0.28% sits in the top ten. The chain uses TRBV30 and TRBJ1-5; D remains ambiguous. This TCR was sampled from a human donor in good health. The sequenced material came from T cells isolated from PBMCs. Here the CDR3 reads CAWSAPNQPQHF. DNA for the CDR3: TGTGCCTGGAGTGCCCCTAATCAGCCCCAGCATTTT. The full variable domain, with the rest looked up from reference TRBV30 and TRBJ1-5, is SQTIHQWPATLVQPVGSPLSLECTVEGTSNPNLYWYRQAAGRGLQLLFYSVGIGQISSEVPQNLSASRPQDRQFILSSKKLLLSDSGFYLCAWSAPNQPQHFGDGTRLSIL.